The 8 T cell receptor beta chains presented below share a single source sample, sequenced in a study of blood T cell repertoires in COVID-19. Assay used: immunoSEQ multiplex PCR; TCRdb lists only in-frame clones, some missing. The sample yields 85,000 to 100,000 clones, 80% to 90% seen once. What was sequenced was peripheral blood. The receptor set was obtained from a man in his forties or fifties with active or convalescent COVID-19.

The rearrangement links TRBV24-1 to TRBJ2-7; 9 nucleotides line up with TRBD2. This CDR3 is built from 14 residues. V gave up 7 bases and J gave up 4 bases; unmatched junction bases: 7. Germline CDR1 reads KGHDR; CDR2 reads SFDVKD. The CDR3 protein is CATSESGGTYEQYF. The CDR3 coding sequence is TGTGCCACCAGCGAGAGCGGGGGGACATACGAGCAGTACTTC.

This chain joins TRBV14 and TRBJ2-1; no clear D gene. Germline V gene lookup returns CDR1 SGHDN and CDR2 FVKESK. The V end lost 6 bases, the J end lost 0 bases, and 9 bases lay between the germline ends. The CDR3 loop spans 14 amino acids. CDR3 DNA sequence: TGTGCCAGCAGGCCTGGCGGCTCCTACAATGAGCAGTTCTTC. Translating it yields CASRPGGSYNEQFF.

This clone appeared a single time. The chain recombines TRBV5-8 with TRBJ2-3; D is possibly TRBD1 (6 bases). The CDR3 is made up of 14 amino acids. V dropped 2 bases and J dropped 4 bases, with 11 bases sitting between them. CDR1 SGHTS and CDR2 YDEGEE come from the germline V gene. The CDR3 nucleotides are TGTGCCAGCAGCTTTAAGGGGGTTTCAGATACGCAGTATTTT. This gives the protein CASSFKGVSDTQYF.

The chain uses TRBV29-1 and TRBJ2-1, with TRBD2 matching 10 bases. Germline V lookup: CDR1 SQVTM, CDR2 ANQGSEA. Germline trimming cut 2 bases from V and 3 bases from J; bases unmatched to any gene: 1. This CDR3 contains 14 residues. CDR3 sequence: CSVEWTSGYNEQFF. As DNA, the CDR3 is TGCAGCGTTGAATGGACTAGCGGCTACAATGAGCAGTTCTTC.

The CDR3 region is CAWSRTSGGQFF. The CDR3 DNA sequence: TGTGCCTGGAGCCGGACTAGCGGCGGACAGTTCTTC. The chain joins TRBV30 to TRBJ2-1; 10 bases match TRBD2. V shed 3 bases and J 13 bases; nucleotides not matched to a gene: 6. The CDR3 contains 12 residues. CDR1 GTSNPN and CDR2 SVGIG come from the germline V gene (reference sequence). Based on the CDR3 plus reference TRBV30 and TRBJ2-1, the full variable domain is SQTIHQWPATLVQPVGSPLSLECTVEGTSNPNLYWYRQAAGRGLQLLFYSVGIGQISSEVPQNLSASRPQDRQFILSSKKLLLSDSGFYLCAWSRTSGGQFFGPGTRLTVL.

This clone came up once. The J gene is TRBJ2-2, the V gene TRBV6-1; 7 bases are shared with TRBD2. The CDR3 is 18 residues long. V dropped 3 bases and J dropped 7; count of bases not matched to a gene: 17. From germline, CDR1 is MNHNS and CDR2 SASEGT. CDR3 amino acids: CASSEEHRGVWVGGELFF. CDR3 bases: TGTGCCAGCAGTGAGGAGCATCGGGGGGTATGGGTAGGCGGGGAGCTGTTTTTT.

The rearrangement joins TRBV2 to TRBJ2-1; D possibly corresponds to TRBD1 (6 bases). Germline CDR1 is SNHLY and CDR2 is FYNNEI. With 4 bases removed from V and 12 bases from J, the gap between germline ends came to 10 bases. The CDR3 is 11 residues long. Here the CDR3 DNA reads TGTGCCAGCAGTGGGACAGTGGGGCAGTTCTTC. Amino acids: CASSGTVGQFF. The variable domain in full, completed from reference TRBV2 and TRBJ2-1, reads EPEVTQTPSHQVTQMGQEVILRCVPISNHLYFYWYRQILGQKVEFLVSFYNNEISEKSEIFDDQFSVERPDGSNFTLKIRSTKLEDSAMYFCASSGTVGQFFGPGTRLTVL.

The chain links TRBV28 to TRBJ2-5; TRBD1 aligns across 8 bases. V dropped 4 bases and J dropped 5; count of bases not matched to a gene: 12. This CDR3 spans 16 amino acids. The V gene's germline CDR1 is MDHEN and CDR2 SYDVKM. CDR3 loop: CASSSSRDRIGETQYF. CDR3 nucleotide sequence: TGTGCCAGCAGTTCCTCCCGGGACAGGATCGGGGAGACCCAGTACTTC.